A selection of T cell receptor beta chains follows, all from one sample in a study of blood T cell repertoires in COVID-19. Assay: immunoSEQ multiplex PCR; the TCRdb copy retains only in-frame clones and omits some. The table lists around 400,000 clones, around 87% of them singletons. The sequencing input was peripheral blood. These receptors came from a woman aged 60-75 years with COVID-19, enrolled during active disease. Each CDR3 is given with its conserved first and last residue. The D gene is left open where the match is weak. Clone size appears in some rows only: once, few, many, or a class for an expanded clone.

clone_size,d_call,v_call,j_call,cdr3_aa,cdr3_nt
-,-,TRBV21-1,TRBJ1-2,CASSPTPVSNYGYTF,TGTGCCAGCAGTCCTACCCCGGTCTCTAACTATGGCTACACCTTC
-,-,TRBV18,TRBJ1-1,CASSPKTEAFF,TGTGCCAGCTCACCCAAAACTGAAGCTTTCTTT
-,-,TRBV11-1,TRBJ2-1,CASSLGTGMHNEQFF,TGTGCCAGCAGCCTCGGGACTGGGATGCACAATGAGCAGTTCTTC
once,TRBD2,TRBV29-1,TRBJ2-1,CSVELAGLYNEQFF,TGCAGCGTTGAACTAGCGGGGCTATACAATGAGCAGTTCTTC
-,TRBD1,TRBV2,TRBJ1-1,CASSGTGTEAFF,TGTGCCAGCAGTGGGACAGGCACTGAAGCTTTCTTT
-,-,TRBV9,TRBJ2-2,CASTQSGAAPNTGELFF,TGTGCCAGCACCCAGTCAGGGGCCGCACCTAACACCGGGGAGCTGTTTTTT
-,TRBD1,TRBV11-1,TRBJ2-7,CASSHWTGGINEQYF,TGTGCCAGCAGTCACTGGACAGGGGGGATAAACGAGCAGTACTTC
-,-,TRBV3-1/TRBV3-2,TRBJ2-3,CASSQAAGAGDTQYF,TGTGCCAGCAGCCAAGCGGCGGGGGCGGGAGATACGCAGTATTTT
once,-,TRBV6-5,TRBJ1-1,CASSRQTYTEAFF,TGTGCCAGCAGTAGACAGACTTACACTGAAGCTTTCTTT
-,TRBD1,TRBV11-2,TRBJ1-1,CASSLDLGQGKAFF,TGTGCCAGCAGCTTAGACCTGGGACAGGGGAAGGCTTTCTTT
-,-,TRBV10-1,TRBJ2-3,CASSDLAAVSTDTQYF,TGCGCCAGCAGTGACTTAGCGGCCGTGAGCACAGATACGCAGTATTTT
-,-,TRBV3-1/TRBV3-2,TRBJ1-3,CASSQESFTIYF,TGTGCCAGCAGCCAAGAGAGTTTTACCATATATTTT
-,TRBD2,TRBV9,TRBJ2-3,CASSVGTSGGRTDTQYF,TGTGCCAGCAGCGTCGGGACTAGCGGGGGCCGCACAGATACGCAGTATTTT
-,-,TRBV5-6,TRBJ1-5,CASSLFGGPQHF,TGTGCCAGCAGCTTGTTCGGGGGGCCCCAGCATTTT
once,-,TRBV2,TRBJ2-2,CASRGVTRELFF,TGTGCCAGCAGAGGGGTGACCAGGGAGCTGTTTTTT
-,-,TRBV12-3/TRBV12-4,TRBJ2-2,CASSQDTGELFF,TGTGCCAGCAGCCAGGACACCGGGGAGCTGTTTTTT